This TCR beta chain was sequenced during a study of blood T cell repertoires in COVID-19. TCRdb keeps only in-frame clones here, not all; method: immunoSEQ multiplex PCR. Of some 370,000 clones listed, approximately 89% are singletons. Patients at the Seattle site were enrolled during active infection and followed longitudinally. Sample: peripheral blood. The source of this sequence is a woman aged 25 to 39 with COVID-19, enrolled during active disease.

Written as DNA, the CDR3 is TGTGCCACCAGCAGAGATCGCGGGGAGCTGTTTTTT. Amino acid sequence: CATSRDRGELFF. The chain employs TRBV15 and TRBJ2-2; D remains ambiguous. The length of the CDR3 is 12 residues. V shed 0 bases and J shed 7 bases, with 3 bases lying between them. Germline CDR1 LNHNV, CDR2 YYDKDF (reference sequence).